This is a list of T cell receptor beta chains from one sample in a study of post-analysis software for immune sequencing data. A single record per CDR3 protein comes from TCRdb applying MiXCR to the PCR reads. Of about 540,000 distinct CDR3 sequences in the sample, around 31% were seen once. Sequencing was performed on blood. The source of these receptors is a girl younger than 18 with multiple sclerosis. Both conserved end residues are part of each CDR3. A D gene is named only where the DNA matches it firmly. Expanded clones are given a class, and other clones once, few, many or no size at all.

v_gene: TRBV27
abundance: few
d_gene: TRBD1
j_gene: TRBJ2-1
CDR3aa: CASSLRGGQGSPYNEQFF
CDR3nt: TGTGCCAGCAGTCTTAGGGGGGGACAGGGGAGCCCCTACAATGAGCAGTTCTTC

v_gene: TRBV12-3/TRBV12-4
abundance: .
d_gene: .
j_gene: TRBJ1-2
CDR3aa: CASRKGPGVYGYTF
CDR3nt: TGTGCCAGCAGAAAGGGTCCGGGGGTCTATGGCTACACCTTC

v_gene: TRBV12-3/TRBV12-4
abundance: many
d_gene: .
j_gene: TRBJ2-7
CDR3aa: CASSLGLSYEQYF
CDR3nt: TGTGCCAGCAGTTTGGGACTCTCCTACGAGCAGTACTTC

v_gene: TRBV9
abundance: .
d_gene: .
j_gene: TRBJ1-1
CDR3aa: CASSTPGLEAFF
CDR3nt: TGTGCCAGCAGCACCCCGGGCCTTGAAGCTTTCTTT

v_gene: TRBV14
abundance: once
d_gene: .
j_gene: TRBJ2-3
CDR3aa: CASSLPRTWGTDTQYF
CDR3nt: TGTGCCAGCAGCCTCCCGAGGACATGGGGCACAGATACGCAGTATTTT

v_gene: TRBV12-3/TRBV12-4
abundance: .
d_gene: .
j_gene: TRBJ1-2
CDR3aa: CASSFGPSGYGYTF
CDR3nt: TGTGCCAGCAGTTTTGGGCCCTCTGGATATGGCTACACCTTC

v_gene: TRBV10-2
abundance: .
d_gene: TRBD2
j_gene: TRBJ2-2
CDR3aa: CASSERTSGAGELFF
CDR3nt: TGCGCCAGCAGTGAAAGGACTAGCGGGGCCGGGGAGCTGTTTTTT

v_gene: TRBV4-1
abundance: few
d_gene: .
j_gene: TRBJ1-2
CDR3aa: CASSQDAGTPYGYTF
CDR3nt: TGCGCCAGCAGCCAAGACGCGGGAACACCCTATGGCTACACCTTC

v_gene: TRBV28
abundance: few
d_gene: TRBD2
j_gene: TRBJ2-5
CDR3aa: CAGRKRGQETQYF
CDR3nt: TGTGCCGGGAGAAAGCGGGGCCAAGAGACCCAGTACTTC

v_gene: TRBV15
abundance: .
d_gene: .
j_gene: TRBJ1-5
CDR3aa: CATSETSGSHQPQHF
CDR3nt: TGTGCCACCAGCGAGACGTCAGGATCCCATCAGCCCCAGCATTTT